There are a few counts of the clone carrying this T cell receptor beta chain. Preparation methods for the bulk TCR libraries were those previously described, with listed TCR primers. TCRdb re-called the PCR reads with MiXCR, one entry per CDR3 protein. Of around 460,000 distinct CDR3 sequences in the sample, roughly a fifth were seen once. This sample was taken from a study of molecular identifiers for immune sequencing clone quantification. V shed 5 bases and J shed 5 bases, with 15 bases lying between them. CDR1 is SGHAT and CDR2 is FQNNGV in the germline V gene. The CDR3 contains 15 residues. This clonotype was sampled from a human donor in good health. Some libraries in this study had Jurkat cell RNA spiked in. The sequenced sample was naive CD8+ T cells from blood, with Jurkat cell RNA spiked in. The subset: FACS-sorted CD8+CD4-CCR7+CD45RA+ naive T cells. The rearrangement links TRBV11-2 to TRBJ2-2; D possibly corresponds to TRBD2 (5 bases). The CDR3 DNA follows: TGTGCCAGCAGCCCACCCGGGATGGGGACCGGGGAGCTGTTTTTT. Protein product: CASSPPGMGTGELFF. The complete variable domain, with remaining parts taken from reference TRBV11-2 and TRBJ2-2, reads EAGVAQSPRYKIIEKRQSVAFWCNPISGHATLYWYQQILGQGPKLLIQFQNNGVVDDSQLPKDRFSAERLKGVDSTLKIQPAKLEDSAVYLCASSPPGMGTGELFFGEGSRLTVL.